This T cell receptor beta chain was captured in a study of technical replicates of blood from several donors. Libraries were prepared by immunoSEQ multiplex PCR; TCRdb keeps only in-frame clonotypes and omits some of them. The sample shows 79,000 or so clones, 91% of them seen only once. Germline-derived CDR1 and CDR2 are SGHNT and YYREEE (reference sequence). The ends lost 6 bases at V and 2 bases at J; junction bases unmatched: 4. CDR3 length: 15 residues. This TCR came from a human donor in good health. The sequenced material came from T cells isolated from PBMCs. The rearrangement uses TRBV5-4 and TRBJ2-1; TRBD2 agrees at 11 bases. CDR3 in amino acids: CASNLAGGAYNEQFF. CDR3 DNA: TGTGCCAGCAACTTAGCGGGGGGGGCCTACAATGAGCAGTTCTTC.